The subject of this entry is one TCR beta chain. The target antigen is unknown. The data were taken from a study of T cell responses to AZD1222 COVID-19 vaccine. The overall study: Second doses were pooled across both intervals (about 4 or about 12 weeks).

Overall study results and limits: The sample set comprised mostly white British donors with more females, and clonal diversity was possibly underestimated. Without day 14 samples, only post-peak T cell repertoires were studied.

The ends were cut back, 0 bases at V and 3 bases at J, with 18 bases in the middle. Germline assignment: CDR1 LGHDT and CDR2 YNNKEL (reference sequence). The CDR3 totals 18 residues. Profiling relied on immunoSEQ multiplex PCR, and the TCRdb table lists in-frame clones only, not all of them. This table holds roughly 150,000 clones, over 75% found once. This sample comprised peripheral blood, obtained on day 0 of AZD1222 vaccination. The origin of this receptor is an adult in good health. The rearrangement links TRBV3-1 (or the pseudogene TRBV3-2) to TRBJ2-1, with a tentative D call TRBD2 (5 bases). The CDR3 DNA is TGTGCCAGCAGCCAAGAGGGATTGGTGGGAGTCATCTACAATGAGCAGTTCTTC. The encoded protein is CASSQEGLVGVIYNEQFF.